Listed below are T cell receptor beta chains from one sample, sequenced in a study of blood T cell repertoires in COVID-19. Profiled with immunoSEQ multiplex PCR; TCRdb holds only in-frame clones, not every one. The sample lists about 140,000 clones, 84% seen once, with roughly 3.5% in the top ten. What was sequenced was PBMCs or T cells enriched from blood (not recorded which). These receptors were collected from a woman between 45 and 65 years old with acute COVID-19. The CDR3 runs from the conserved cysteine through the conserved F or W. A D gene is named only where the DNA matches it firmly. Rows give clone size only sometimes, using once, few, many, or a class for an expanded clone.

v_gene	abundance	len	j_gene	d_gene	CDR3nt	CDR3aa
TRBV3-1/TRBV3-2	-	16	TRBJ2-1	-	TGTGCCAGCAGCCAAGATTCACGGGAGCCGAGGGATGAGCAGTTCTTC	CASSQDSREPRDEQFF
TRBV27	-	15	TRBJ2-1	TRBD2	TGTGCCAGCAGTTTACAGCGGGGGGCTTTGGATGAGCAGTTCTTC	CASSLQRGALDEQFF
TRBV28	-	11	TRBJ1-2	-	TGTGCCAGCAGTTCCGTGTATGGCTACACCTTC	CASSSVYGYTF
TRBV2	-	17	TRBJ2-3	TRBD2	TGTGCCAGCAGTGAATTGGGAGCGGGAGGGAGCACAGATACGCAGTATTTT	CASSELGAGGSTDTQYF
TRBV6-2/TRBV6-3	-	16	TRBJ2-1	-	TGTGCCAGCAGTTACTCGACTGTGGGGGGGCCCAATGAGCAGTTCTTC	CASSYSTVGGPNEQFF
TRBV28	once	15	TRBJ2-7	TRBD2	TGTGCCAGCACCCCCTGGTCGGGGGGCTCCTACGAGCAGTACTTC	CASTPWSGGSYEQYF
TRBV5-5	-	16	TRBJ1-5	TRBD1	TGTGCCAGCAGCTCGGGACAGACGTCCAGCAATCAGCCCCAGCATTTT	CASSSGQTSSNQPQHF
TRBV10-2	-	16	TRBJ2-1	-	TGCGCCAGCAGTGATTTTGGGGGGTATCCCTACAATGAGCAGTTCTTC	CASSDFGGYPYNEQFF
TRBV7-2	-	14	TRBJ2-7	TRBD1	TGTGCCAGCAGCTTGAACAGGGGGCCCTACGAGCAGTACTTC	CASSLNRGPYEQYF
TRBV7-2	-	15	TRBJ2-1	TRBD2	TGTGCCAGCACCCCGACTAGCGGGAGGTTCGATGAGCAGTTCTTC	CASTPTSGRFDEQFF
TRBV7-8	-	14	TRBJ2-7	TRBD2	TGTGCCAGCAGCCGAGCGGGAGGGCCCTACGAGCAGTACTTC	CASSRAGGPYEQYF
TRBV18	once	13	TRBJ2-5	-	TGTGCCAGCTCACCGCGGGAAGGGGAGACCCAGTACTTC	CASSPREGETQYF
TRBV2	-	15	TRBJ2-3	TRBD2	TGTGCCAGGACGACTAGCGGGAGGGCGGTAGATACGCAGTATTTT	CARTTSGRAVDTQYF
TRBV7-9	-	16	TRBJ2-3	TRBD2	TGTGCCAGCAGCTTAATAGGAGCGGGATGGGCAGATACGCAGTATTTT	CASSLIGAGWADTQYF
TRBV7-6	-	16	TRBJ2-3	TRBD1	TGTGCCAGCAGCGTGACAGGGGGCCTTGGGTCTGATACGCAGTATTTT	CASSVTGGLGSDTQYF
TRBV6-2/TRBV6-3	-	15	TRBJ2-7	TRBD2	TGTGCCAGCAGTTGGCCCGGGACTAGCGACTACGAGCAGTACTTC	CASSWPGTSDYEQYF
TRBV27	-	13	TRBJ1-1	TRBD1	TGTGCCAGCAGACGACAGGGGAACACTGAAGCTTTCTTT	CASRRQGNTEAFF
TRBV2	-	20	TRBJ2-3	TRBD2	TGTGCCAGCAGTGGGACCCCGGGACTAGCGGTAAACCCTAGCACAGATACGCAGTATTTT	CASSGTPGLAVNPSTDTQYF
TRBV30	-	18	TRBJ1-2	-	TGTGCCTGGGCTTCAGAAGGATTTTACAGGGCCGGTGAAAGTGGCTACACCTTC	CAWASEGFYRAGESGYTF
TRBV5-8	-	12	TRBJ2-1	TRBD2	TGTGCCAGCAGCCGACTAGCGAATGAGCAGTTCTTC	CASSRLANEQFF
TRBV6-5	-	13	TRBJ1-1	-	TGTGCCAGCAGTTACGGGTGGGCCACTGAAGCTTTCTTT	CASSYGWATEAFF
TRBV28	-	12	TRBJ2-5	-	TGTGCCAGCAGACCCACTTCGGGTCCCCAGTACTTC	CASRPTSGPQYF
TRBV6-1	-	18	TRBJ1-3	TRBD1	TGTGCCAGCAGTGAAGCTTACCGGACAGGCCCCTCTGGAAACACCATATATTTT	CASSEAYRTGPSGNTIYF
TRBV5-1	-	14	TRBJ2-5	-	TGCGCCAGCAGCTTGGGGTCGGGGAGAGAGACCCAGTACTTC	CASSLGSGRETQYF
TRBV23-1	-	17	TRBJ2-1	TRBD2	TGCGCCAGCAGTCAATCTTTACGGGAGGGCCTTTACAATGAGCAGTTCTTC	CASSQSLREGLYNEQFF
TRBV6-2/TRBV6-3	-	14	TRBJ1-2	-	TGTGCCAGCAGTTACTCGAACAGGGTGGATGGCTACACCTTC	CASSYSNRVDGYTF
TRBV5-5	-	14	TRBJ2-5	TRBD1	TGTGCCAGCAGCCGGACAGGGATGCAGGAGACCCAGTACTTC	CASSRTGMQETQYF
TRBV27	few	16	TRBJ1-5	TRBD1	TGTGCCAGACCTCACAGGGGCGCCTCTTTCAATCAGCCCCAGCATTTT	CARPHRGASFNQPQHF
TRBV5-5	-	15	TRBJ2-7	TRBD1	TGTGCCAGCAGCCAATACGGGACAGATACCTACGAGCAGTACTTC	CASSQYGTDTYEQYF
TRBV6-5	-	14	TRBJ2-7	TRBD1	TGTGCCACCAGGACGGACAGGCCCCCCCACGAGCAGTACTTC	CATRTDRPPHEQYF
TRBV30	-	14	TRBJ2-7	TRBD2	TGTGCCTGGAGTGTACGGGAGGGGGTTTACGAGCAGTACTTC	CAWSVREGVYEQYF
TRBV14	-	15	TRBJ1-6	TRBD1	TGTGCCAGCAGCAAGGGGGCAGGGGAGTATTCACCCCTCCACTTT	CASSKGAGEYSPLHF
TRBV29-1	-	13	TRBJ1-1	TRBD1	TGCAGCGTTGTTACCCAGGGGGGCACTGAAGCTTTCTTT	CSVVTQGGTEAFF
TRBV7-9	-	18	TRBJ2-3	TRBD2	TGTGCCAGCAGCCCCCAACTTAGCGGGAGAAGTTCTACAGATACGCAGTATTTT	CASSPQLSGRSSTDTQYF
TRBV7-2	-	15	TRBJ2-7	TRBD2	TGTGCCAGCAGCGGGAACCTAGCGGGGCCCTACGAGCAGTACTTC	CASSGNLAGPYEQYF
TRBV7-2	-	15	TRBJ1-6	-	TGTGCCAGCAGCTTAGTTCCAGGGGTGGTTTCACCCCTCCACTTT	CASSLVPGVVSPLHF
TRBV5-8	few	16	TRBJ2-1	-	TGTGCCAGCAGCGGGAGGAGGACAGGTTCCTACAATGAGCAGTTCTTC	CASSGRRTGSYNEQFF
TRBV28	-	15	TRBJ1-6	TRBD1	TGTGCCAGCAGTTTATTTTCGACAGGGAGGTCACCCCTCCACTTT	CASSLFSTGRSPLHF
TRBV29-1	-	13	TRBJ2-7	-	TGCAGCGTTGAAGACGACAGAGATTACGAGCAGTACTTC	CSVEDDRDYEQYF
TRBV19	-	13	TRBJ1-2	TRBD1	TGTGCCAGTAAGGGGACAGTCATGTATGGCTACACCTTC	CASKGTVMYGYTF